This T cell receptor (beta chain) came from a study of blood T cell repertoires in COVID-19. Study summary: There were acute and convalescent COVID-19 samples, and they came from the United States, Italy and Spain.

In the source study's methods: Amplification of reference gene primers was used by the study to estimate nucleated cell counts. Repertoires were generated with immunoSEQ multiplex PCR, while TCRdb's copy carries only in-frame clones and drops some. The V and J calls and clone size are taken from that table; D and trimming were inferred from the DNA. This table has 150,000 to 200,000 clones, roughly 79% appearing once. Germline CDR1 is LGHNA and CDR2 is YSLEER. CDR3 size: 14 residues. Trimming cost V 1 base and J 11 bases, with 18 bases left between them. Sample: peripheral blood. This receptor was obtained from a woman of 80 years or more with acute or convalescent COVID-19. The chain employs TRBV4-3 and TRBJ2-7, with D tentatively TRBD1 (6 bases). Written as DNA, the CDR3 is TGCGCCAGCAGCCAAGCCCGGGGCCAGGGGTCCGAGTACTTC. Translated: CASSQARGQGSEYF.